What follows are 8 T cell receptor beta chains derived from one specimen sequenced in a study of T cells and copy number aberrations in small-cell lung cancer. The data were produced by immunoSEQ multiplex PCR, yet TCRdb's version contains in-frame clones alone and is incomplete. The sample consists of 7,500 or so clones, roughly four fifths of them appearing once. The material sequenced was normal tissue next to the tumor. The receptors shown here come from a woman in her 50s with small cell lung cancer.

This clone came up a few times. This chain uses TRBV7-2 with TRBJ1-1; D is unresolved. The CDR3 runs 11 residues. From germline, CDR1 is SGHTA and CDR2 FQGNSA. Trimming took off 1 base at V and 7 bases at J, with 4 bases between the two ends. CDR3 bases: TGTGCCAGCAGCTTAGAACTTGAAGCTTTCTTT. This gives the protein CASSLELEAFF. Based on the CDR3 plus reference TRBV7-2 and TRBJ1-1, the full variable domain is GAGVSQSPSNKVTEKGKDVELRCDPISGHTALYWYRQSLGQGLEFLIYFQGNSAPDKSGLPSDRFSAERTGGSVSTLTIQRTQQEDSAVYLCASSLELEAFFGQGTRLTVV.

The chain is built from TRBV19 and TRBJ2-3; 9 bases are shared with TRBD2. Germline values: CDR1 LNHDA, CDR2 SQIVND (reference sequence). The V and J ends lost 6 bases and 2 bases, in that order; junction bases with no gene match: 9. The CDR3 has 16 residues. CDR3 sequence reads: CASRRGSGGFTDTQYF. The CDR3 DNA reads TGTGCCAGTAGAAGAGGCAGCGGGGGGTTCACAGATACGCAGTATTTT. The whole variable domain, filled in from reference TRBV19 and TRBJ2-3, reads DGGITQSPKYLFRKEGQNVTLSCEQNLNHDAMYWYRQDPGQGLRLIYYSQIVNDFQKGDIAEGYSVSREKKESFPLTVTSAQKNPTAFYLCASRRGSGGFTDTQYFGPGTRLTVL.

The rearrangement uses TRBV29-1 and TRBJ2-7; no reliable D call. The germline gives CDR1 SQVTM, CDR2 ANQGSEA. CDR3 length equals 12 residues. V lost 4 bases and J 3 bases, leaving 10 bases between the germline ends. CDR3 in DNA: TGCAGCGTTGTACAAAATGACTACGAGCAGTACTTC. Translation: CSVVQNDYEQYF.

The chain recombines TRBV10-3 with TRBJ2-1; a weak D match, TRBD2 (5 bases). Germline V gene data show CDR1 as ENHRY and CDR2 as SYGVKD. This CDR3 region has 16 residues. Trimming removed 1 base from V and 6 bases from J, with 16 bases in between. The CDR3 DNA reads as TGTGCCATCAGTGAGTTTGTCACTAGTCGTAGCAATGAGCAGTTCTTC. It is translated as CAISEFVTSRSNEQFF.

This chain uses TRBV4-2 with TRBJ2-2; D assignment may be TRBD1 or TRBD2 (5 bases each). This CDR3 spans 15 amino acids. Per germline, CDR1 LGHNA and CDR2 YNFKEQ. Trimming shortened V by 1 base and J by 0 bases, and 6 bases separated the two germline ends. CDR3 sequence: CASSQAGPNTGELFF. The CDR3 DNA reads as TGTGCCAGCAGCCAAGCGGGACCGAACACCGGGGAGCTGTTTTTT.

This clone is termed medium-sized (0.01 to 0.1%). This chain links TRBV30 with TRBJ2-7; D is unclear. V was clipped by 3 bases and J by 5 bases, with 14 bases between them. The germline V gene encodes CDR1 GTSNPN and CDR2 SVGIG (reference sequence). The CDR3 totals 13 residues. CDR3 in amino acids: CAWSLTGLDEQYF. The DNA for the CDR3 is TGTGCCTGGAGCCTGACTGGTCTCGACGAGCAGTACTTC.

The chain recombines TRBV5-1 with TRBJ1-2, with D tentatively TRBD1 (5 bases). Trimming took 4 bases from V and 2 from J, leaving 15 bases between them. CDR1 and CDR2 (germline): SGHRS, YFSETQ. This CDR3 is 15 amino acids long. The DNA for the CDR3 is TGCGCCAGCAGCCTTTCGGGGGAGGAGAACTATGGCTACACCTTC. The encoded protein is CASSLSGEENYGYTF.

This chain links TRBV4-3 with TRBJ2-1, with D tentatively TRBD1 (5 bases). The V and J ends lost 0 bases and 2 bases respectively, with 11 bases between them. The germline CDR1 and CDR2 sequences are LGHNA and YSLEER. The CDR3 contains 16 residues. The chain's CDR3 is CASSQDLQGAYNEQFF. The CDR3 DNA sequence: TGCGCCAGCAGCCAAGATCTCCAGGGTGCCTACAATGAGCAGTTCTTC.